These T cell receptor beta chains were read from a single sample in a study of chemoradiotherapy in HPV16-positive cancers. TCRdb's table, derived via immunoSEQ multiplex PCR, lists solely in-frame clones and lacks some. The sample comprises 10,000 or so clones, approximately 84% of which are singletons, and 2% to 3% rests with the top ten. The sample here was blood, taken from a patient who underwent chemoradiotherapy. The origin of the receptors is a human donor with HPV-associated anogenital cancer. Both conserved end residues are part of each CDR3. The D gene is left open where the match is weak. For some rows the clone size is stated as once, few or many, or as a class when expanded; others skip it.

TRBJ1-4	.	.	TRBV16	TGTGCCAGCAGCCAATCGGCAGGATCGAGTGAAAAACTGTTTTTT	CASSQSAGSSEKLFF
TRBJ1-6	.	.	TRBV6-5	TGTGCCAGCTCCATGGGGGGGCCTTATAATTCACCCCTCCACTTT	CASSMGGPYNSPLHF
TRBJ2-1	TRBD2	.	TRBV5-6	TGTGCCAGCAGCGAAACTAGCGGGGGACACTACTCCTACAATGAGCAGTTCTTC	CASSETSGGHYSYNEQFF
TRBJ1-5	TRBD1	.	TRBV27	TGTGCCAGCAGTCTTAACACAGGGGGCAATCAGCCCCAGCATTTT	CASSLNTGGNQPQHF
TRBJ1-2	TRBD1	.	TRBV14	TGTGCCAGCAGCCCAGACAGGGGGTATGGCTACACCTTC	CASSPDRGYGYTF
TRBJ2-1	TRBD1	.	TRBV2	TGTGCCAGCAGTGATCTGACAGGGGCAGGCTACAATGAGCAGTTCTTC	CASSDLTGAGYNEQFF
TRBJ1-5	.	.	TRBV19	TGTGCCAGTAGTGGGCGGGAGGCGCATCAGCCCCAGCATTTT	CASSGREAHQPQHF
TRBJ1-1	.	.	TRBV19	TGTGCCAGTAGTTGGACTTTGGACGCAGAAGCTTTCTTT	CASSWTLDAEAFF
TRBJ2-2	TRBD2	few	TRBV4-2	TGTGCCAGCAGCCAGGGGCTAGCGGTTTACAGCGGGGAGCTGTTTTTT	CASSQGLAVYSGELFF
TRBJ1-1	.	.	TRBV6-5	TGTGCCAGCAGTTACTCGGCGCAGGGAATGAACACTGAAGCTTTCTTT	CASSYSAQGMNTEAFF
TRBJ2-2	.	.	TRBV18	TGTGCCAGCTCCCTTCGACAGGCGAACACCGGGGAGCTGTTTTTT	CASSLRQANTGELFF
TRBJ1-1	.	.	TRBV18	TGTGCCAGCTCACCAGATAGGACACTTAACACTGAAGCTTTCTTT	CASSPDRTLNTEAFF
TRBJ2-5	TRBD2	.	TRBV5-1	TGCGCCAGCAGCTTTCCGGGACTAGCGAATCAAGAGACCCAGTACTTC	CASSFPGLANQETQYF
TRBJ1-3	TRBD1	.	TRBV28	TGTGCCAGCAGTTTATCTGGTGCGGGACAGTACTCTGGAAACACCATATATTTT	CASSLSGAGQYSGNTIYF
TRBJ1-3	.	once	TRBV5-1	TGCGCCAGCAGCTTGGAACCACAGGGCTCTGGAAACACCATATATTTT	CASSLEPQGSGNTIYF